The 9 T cell receptor beta chains given below trace back to one sample, sequenced in a study of blood T cell repertoires in COVID-19. Sequenced by immunoSEQ multiplex PCR; TCRdb stores in-frame clones only, minus some. Of 200,000 to 250,000 clones in the sample, around 84% were seen once. Material for sequencing was peripheral blood. All receptors derive from a man aged 40-49 years with acute or convalescent COVID-19.

The sample holds one count of this clone. The chain is built from TRBV28 and TRBJ2-3; D ambiguous. The CDR3 has 15 residues. The germline V and J ends were trimmed by 6 bases and 3 bases, with 16 bases remaining between them. Germline CDR1 is MDHEN and CDR2 is SYDVKM. The CDR3 sequence is CASRLIYHPTDTQYF. As DNA, the CDR3 is TGTGCCAGCAGACTAATTTACCATCCGACAGATACGCAGTATTTT.

This clone was seen a few times. This rearrangement joins TRBV11-2 to TRBJ2-7; 7 nucleotides align to TRBD2. This CDR3 is 16 amino acids long. Germline CDR1 reads SGHAT; CDR2 reads FQNNGV. The V and J ends lost 1 base and 1 base, in that order; junction bases with no gene match: 7. The CDR3 DNA follows: TGTGCCAGCAGCTTAGCACCCACAGCGGGATCCTACGAGCAGTACTTC. It is translated as CASSLAPTAGSYEQYF.

Note on this clone: At one boundary the junction diverges from the germline segment, which might be a read error. The J gene is TRBJ2-1, the V gene TRBV7-7, with 7 bases lining up with TRBD2. CDR1 and CDR2 from the germline V gene are SSHAT and FNYEAQ (reference sequence). The CDR3 is made up of 14 amino acids. CDR3 region: CASSPNRGVNEQFF. For the CDR3, the DNA is TGTGCTAGCAGCCCTAACCGGGGGGTCAATGAGCAGTTCTTC. The full variable domain, completed using reference TRBV7-7 and TRBJ2-1, is GAGVSQSPRYKVTKRGQDVTLRCDPISSHATLYWYQQALGQGPEFLTYFNYEAQPDKSGLPSDRFSAERPEGSISTLTIQRTEQRDSAMYRCASSPNRGVNEQFFGPGTRLTVL.

J is TRBJ1-3 and V is TRBV30, with no clear D. With 2 bases removed from V and 7 bases from J, the gap between germline ends came to 9 bases. Germline CDR1 is GTSNPN and CDR2 is SVGIG (reference sequence). This CDR3 has 12 residues. CDR3: CAWSTGSNTIYF. CDR3 in DNA: TGTGCCTGGAGTACGGGGTCGAACACCATATATTTT.

The CDR3 reads CASSLEASNYGYTF. The DNA of the CDR3 is TGTGCCAGCAGCTTAGAGGCCTCAAACTATGGCTACACCTTC. The rearrangement links TRBV5-4 to TRBJ1-2; D unclear. V lost 2 bases and J lost 2, with 10 bases in between. This CDR3 is 14 amino acids long. Germline loops: CDR1 SGHNT, CDR2 YYREEE (reference sequence).

V usage is TRBV12-5 and J usage is TRBJ2-7; a weak D match, TRBD1 (6 bases). CDR1 is LGHNT, CDR2 FRNRAP, per germline. The CDR3 runs to 18 residues. V was clipped by 4 bases and J by 2 bases, with 24 bases between them. The CDR3 loop is CASGWTQPWTARAYEQYF. The CDR3 DNA is TGTGCTAGTGGTTGGACCCAACCTTGGACAGCTAGAGCCTACGAGCAGTACTTC.

V is TRBV28 and J is TRBJ2-7; a possible D gene is TRBD2 (6 bases). CDR1 is MDHEN, CDR2 SYDVKM, per germline. V dropped 1 base and J dropped 5 bases, with 12 bases sitting between them. There are 14 residues in the CDR3. The CDR3 sequence is CASSLLAGPNEQYF. The CDR3 nucleotides read TGTGCCAGCAGTTTATTGGCGGGGCCAAACGAGCAGTACTTC.

The V call is TRBV2, the J call TRBJ2-7; D is undetermined. The CDR3 contains 14 residues. Trimming took off 3 bases at V and 0 bases at J, with 9 bases between the two ends. CDR1 is SNHLY and CDR2 is FYNNEI in the germline V gene. CDR3 amino acids: CASSEALLSYEQYF. The DNA for the CDR3 is TGTGCCAGCAGTGAGGCTCTCCTCTCCTACGAGCAGTACTTC.

The chain is built from TRBV27 and TRBJ2-5; a weak D match, TRBD1 (6 bases). This CDR3 spans 14 amino acids. The V end was cut by 2 bases, the J end by 5 bases, with 12 bases between. Germline V lookup: CDR1 MNHEY, CDR2 SMNVEV (reference sequence). The CDR3 region has the DNA TGTGCCAGCAGTTTAGGGACAACCGGGGAGACCCAGTACTTC. Translation gives CASSLGTTGETQYF.